A selection of T cell receptor beta chains follows, all from one sample in a study of regulatory T cells in long-lasting Graves disease. TCRdb called the multiplex PCR reads again in MiXCR, with one record for every CDR3 protein. The data show 500,000 or so distinct CDR3 sequences, more than 15% seen once. Separately, the same data were catalogued under a study of T cells in Graves' hyperthyroidism and ophthalmopathy.

The sample here was peripheral blood mononuclear cells (PBMCs), taken at new diagnosis, from a patient treated with antithyroid drugs. These TCRs come from a woman aged 35-65 years with Graves disease. CDR3s include the opening cysteine and the closing phenylalanine or tryptophan. The D gene is left open where the match is weak. Clone sizes are given selectively: once, few, many, or a class where the clone is expanded.

clone size	V gene	J gene	D gene	CDR3 DNA	CDR3 protein
many	TRBV5-1	TRBJ2-3	TRBD2	TGCGCCAGCAGCTTGGGCAGGACTAGCGCAGATACGCAGTATTTT	CASSLGRTSADTQYF
few	TRBV9	TRBJ1-3	TRBD1	TGTGCCAGCAGCATCACAGGGGGCACTGGAAACACCATATATTTT	CASSITGGTGNTIYF
many	TRBV5-4	TRBJ1-1	TRBD1	TGTGCCAGCAGCGGGGACAGGTTGTCTGAAGCTTTCTTT	CASSGDRLSEAFF
.	TRBV7-2	TRBJ1-2	.	TGTGCCAGCAGCTTAGGCAGGGCGGGCTATGGCTACACCTTC	CASSLGRAGYGYTF
.	TRBV4-1	TRBJ2-2	.	TGCGCCAGCAGCCAAGACTCGAGGGGGAGGACCGGGGAGCTGTTTTTT	CASSQDSRGRTGELFF
.	TRBV7-3	TRBJ2-2	TRBD1	TGTGCCAGCGGAGGACAGGGGGGCCCCGGGGAGCTGTTTTTT	CASGGQGGPGELFF
many	TRBV7-8	TRBJ2-5	TRBD1	TGTGCCAGCAGAAAGACAGGGGACAACCAAGAGACCCAGTACTTC	CASRKTGDNQETQYF
few	TRBV29-1	TRBJ2-7	TRBD1	TGCAGCGTTGCTTTCGGCTTCGGACAGACAGGGACGGAGCAGTACTTC	CSVAFGFGQTGTEQYF
many	TRBV28	TRBJ2-1	.	TGTGCCAGCACCCGGCCAGGGGAGGATGAGCAGTTCTTC	CASTRPGEDEQFF
many	TRBV2	TRBJ2-1	TRBD2	TGTGCCAGCAGTGAAGCACATGGGGCTAGCGGGAGTGAGCAGTTCTTC	CASSEAHGASGSEQFF
few	TRBV20-1	TRBJ1-1	.	TGCAGTGCTAAGAGGGGATGGGTGAACACTGAAGCTTTCTTT	CSAKRGWVNTEAFF
many	TRBV27	TRBJ1-2	.	TGTGCCAGCAGTCCCTTGACAAGACGGCACGGCTACACCTTC	CASSPLTRRHGYTF
few	TRBV28	TRBJ1-6	.	TGTGCCAGCAGTACCGACCCAGGGTACTCACCCCTCCACTTT	CASSTDPGYSPLHF
.	TRBV20-1	TRBJ1-1	.	TGCAGTGCTAGAGATCGGCTGGGGTCGAACACTGAAGCTTTCTTT	CSARDRLGSNTEAFF
many	TRBV29-1	TRBJ1-1	.	TGCAGCGTTGATGACAGCGAGGGGTTGAACACTGAAGCTTTCTTT	CSVDDSEGLNTEAFF
.	TRBV19	TRBJ2-1	.	TGTGCCAGTAGTCAGAGGACGCCGAGCGATGAGCAGTTCTTC	CASSQRTPSDEQFF
few	TRBV11-2	TRBJ2-3	.	TGTGCCAGCAGTACACAGTTTTCCACAGATACGCAGTATTTT	CASSTQFSTDTQYF
.	TRBV9	TRBJ1-3	TRBD1	TGTGCCAGCAGCGCTACTCAGGGGGCCCCCGACTCTGGAAACACCATATATTTT	CASSATQGAPDSGNTIYF
many	TRBV7-3	TRBJ2-3	.	TGTGCCAGCAGCGCGGCCGGCCTAGCGCCAGATACGCAGTATTTT	CASSAAGLAPDTQYF
few	TRBV7-9	TRBJ1-5	.	TGTGCCAGCAGCGGCCCGGACGGAAACAATCAGCCCCAGCATTTT	CASSGPDGNNQPQHF
many	TRBV7-2	TRBJ2-3	.	.	CASSFRGRIADTQYF
few	TRBV11-2	TRBJ2-7	TRBD2	TGTGCCAGCAGCATAAGCGGGGGAGACTCCTACGAGCAGTACTTC	CASSISGGDSYEQYF
many	TRBV6-1	TRBJ1-5	TRBD1	TGTGCCAGCAGTCGACAGGGTAATCAGCCCCAGCATTTT	CASSRQGNQPQHF
few	TRBV6-9	TRBJ2-3	.	TGTGCCAGCAGTTCCCGGACAAGAGCGGATACGCAGTATTTT	CASSSRTRADTQYF
many	TRBV3-1	TRBJ2-3	.	TGTGCCAGCAGCCCCACGACAGTCACAGATACGCAGTATTTT	CASSPTTVTDTQYF
.	TRBV6-5	TRBJ2-3	TRBD2	TGTGTCAGCAGTTGGGTTGGTAGCGGGGGGGCTGGAGATACGCAGTATTTT	CVSSWVGSGGAGDTQYF
few	TRBV24-1	TRBJ2-5	TRBD2	TGTGCCACCAGTGATTCGGGGGGAGAAGAGACCCAGTACTTC	CATSDSGGEETQYF
few	TRBV7-9	TRBJ1-1	TRBD1	TGTGCCAGCAGCATTCAGACAGGGAGGGACACTGAAGCTTTCTTT	CASSIQTGRDTEAFF
many	TRBV6-1	TRBJ2-7	.	TGTGCCAGCAGTGACACAAACTCCTACGAGCAGTACTTC	CASSDTNSYEQYF
.	TRBV18	TRBJ1-2	TRBD1	TGTGCCAGCTCACCACCTACGGAAGGGGGCGGCTACACCTTC	CASSPPTEGGGYTF
many	TRBV2	TRBJ1-5	TRBD1	TGTGCCAGCAGGACGACAGGGGCAAATCAGCCCCAGCATTTT	CASRTTGANQPQHF
.	TRBV29-1	TRBJ2-1	TRBD2	TGCAGCGTGGGCGCCACGGGGGGGCGCCACAATGAGCAGTTCTTC	CSVGATGGRHNEQFF
.	TRBV20-1	TRBJ1-5	.	TGCAGTGCTAGTCCGGCAGTTAGCAATCAGCCCCAGCATTTT	CSASPAVSNQPQHF
many	TRBV7-2	TRBJ2-7	.	TGTGCCAGCAGCTTAGACCAGAGCTCCTACGAGCAGTACTTC	CASSLDQSSYEQYF
few	TRBV20-1	TRBJ2-7	.	TGCAGTGCTAGGCGGGACGGATACTACGAGCAGTACTTC	CSARRDGYYEQYF
many	TRBV6-1	TRBJ2-7	.	TGTGCCAGCAGTGAAGCGCAACAGAACATGAACTACGAGCAGTACTTC	CASSEAQQNMNYEQYF
few	TRBV4-1	TRBJ2-7	.	TGCGCCAGCAGCAATACAGGGTCCTACGAGCAGTACTTC	CASSNTGSYEQYF
many	TRBV28	TRBJ2-5	TRBD2	TGTGCCAGCAGTTCCCCAGCGGGAGGGGAGACCCAGTACTTC	CASSSPAGGETQYF
many	TRBV2	TRBJ2-5	TRBD2	TGTGCCAGCAGTGACCCTAGCGGGGGGCAGACCCAGTACTTC	CASSDPSGGQTQYF
.	TRBV15	TRBJ1-3	.	TGTGCCACCAGCAGAGATGGGGCAGGGGCAGACTCTGGAAACACCATATATTTT	CATSRDGAGADSGNTIYF